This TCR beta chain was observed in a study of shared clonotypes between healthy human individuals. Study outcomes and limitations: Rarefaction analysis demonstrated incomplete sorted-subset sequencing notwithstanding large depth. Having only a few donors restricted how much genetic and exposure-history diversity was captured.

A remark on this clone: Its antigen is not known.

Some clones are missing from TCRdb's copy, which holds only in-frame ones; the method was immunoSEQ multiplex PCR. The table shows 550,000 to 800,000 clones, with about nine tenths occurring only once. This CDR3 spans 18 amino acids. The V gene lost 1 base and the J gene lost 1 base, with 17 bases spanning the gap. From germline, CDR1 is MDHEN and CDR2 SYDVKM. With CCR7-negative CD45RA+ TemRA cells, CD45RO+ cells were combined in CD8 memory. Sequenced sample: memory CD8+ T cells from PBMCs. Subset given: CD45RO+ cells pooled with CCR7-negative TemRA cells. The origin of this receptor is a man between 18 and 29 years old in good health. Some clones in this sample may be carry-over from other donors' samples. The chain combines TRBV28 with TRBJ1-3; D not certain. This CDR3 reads CASSLSADRIGSGNTIYF. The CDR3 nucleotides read TGTGCCAGCAGTTTATCGGCAGACCGAATCGGTTCTGGAAACACCATATATTTT. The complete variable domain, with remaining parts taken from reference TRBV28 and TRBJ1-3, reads DVKVTQSSRYLVKRTGEKVFLECVQDMDHENMFWYRQDPGLGLRLIYFSYDVKMKEKGDIPEGYSVSREKKERFSLILESASTNQTSMYLCASSLSADRIGSGNTIYFGEGSWLTVV.